Following are 12 T cell receptor beta chains from one sample sequenced in a study of blood T cell repertoires in COVID-19 (TCRdb year 2020). The library was generated by the immunoSEQ multiplex PCR assay. TCRdb carries this immuneACCESS record with in-frame sequences only. Its versions omit some clonotypes, under half of them owing to an unresolved V gene in the studies checked, with the rest unexplained. Across this sample there are 25,000 to 35,000 clones, with 65% to 70% seen only once. The ten most abundant clones make up around 16% of the sample. Sequencing was done on a sample of peripheral blood. These receptors originate from a human donor in a cohort sampled during active COVID-19.

The rearrangement links TRBV5-4 to TRBJ2-2; 10 bases match TRBD2. The V segment lost 6 bases and the J segment 0 bases; nucleotides outside the gene matches: 2. This CDR3 contains 15 residues. The germline CDR1 and CDR2 sequences are SGHNT and YYREEE (reference sequence). DNA for the CDR3: TGTGCCAGCAATAGCGGGGGGACGAACACCGGGGAGCTGTTTTTT. Translated, it gives CASNSGGTNTGELFF.

The V and J genes are TRBV10-3 and TRBJ1-2; 9 bases map to TRBD1. V shed 0 bases, J shed 14 bases, and the junction held 7 bases outside the gene matches. The CDR3 is 13 amino acids. Germline CDR1 is ENHRY and CDR2 is SYGVKD. CDR3 sequence: CAISESGTGKRTF. DNA for the CDR3: TGTGCCATCAGTGAGTCGGGGACAGGGAAGAGGACCTTC.

The gene calls are TRBV7-9 and TRBJ2-3; 8 bases agree with TRBD1. The V segment lost 4 bases and the J segment 5 bases; nucleotides outside the gene matches: 11. Germline CDR1 is SEHNR and CDR2 is FQNEAQ (reference sequence). The CDR3 contains 16 residues. CDR3 residues: CASSSPGQGWGDTQYF. The CDR3 nucleotides read TGTGCCAGCAGCTCACCCGGACAGGGATGGGGAGATACGCAGTATTTT.

J is TRBJ2-5 and V is TRBV19; the D gene is possibly TRBD1 (6 bases). The germline CDR1 and CDR2 sequences are LNHDA and SQIVND (reference sequence). The V and J ends lost 5 bases and 4 bases respectively, with 14 bases between them. The CDR3 totals 14 residues. Written as DNA, the CDR3 is TGTGCCAGTAGTCCCAGTACAGGGACAGAGACCCAGTACTTC. It encodes CASSPSTGTETQYF.

The chain combines TRBV7-3 with TRBJ2-2, with 13 bases that match TRBD2. CDR1 and CDR2 (germline): SGHTA, FQGTGA. The CDR3 consists of 17 residues. J gave up 6 bases and V 5 bases, and 9 bases lay outside the gene matches. In nucleotides, the CDR3 is TGTGCCAGCAGCCCCAGCCCGACTAGCGGGGGGCCCGGGGAGCTGTTTTTT. It translates to CASSPSPTSGGPGELFF.

The chain joins TRBV27 to TRBJ2-7, with D tentatively TRBD2 (6 bases). This CDR3 spans 15 amino acids. Per germline, CDR1 MNHEY and CDR2 SMNVEV (reference sequence). V lost 4 bases, J lost 0 bases, and 13 bases lay in between. CDR3 nucleotides: TGTGCCAGCAGTTCCCCAAGCGGGTCCTCCTACGAGCAGTACTTC. This translates into CASSSPSGSSYEQYF.

The chain couples TRBV5-5 to TRBJ2-5; the D gene is possibly TRBD1 (6 bases). Germline values: CDR1 SGHKS, CDR2 YYEKEE (reference sequence). The CDR3 is made up of 15 amino acids. Trimming removed 0 bases from V and 1 base from J, with 10 bases in between. The CDR3 spells CASSLATGPQETQYF. The CDR3 DNA reads as TGTGCCAGCAGCTTGGCCACAGGGCCCCAAGAGACCCAGTACTTC. Variable domain in full (rest from reference TRBV5-5 and TRBJ2-5): DAGVTQSPTHLIKTRGQQVTLRCSPISGHKSVSWYQQVLGQGPQFIFQYYEKEERGRGNFPDRFSARQFPNYSSELNVNALLLGDSALYLCASSLATGPQETQYFGPGTRLLVL.

The rearrangement joins TRBV7-8 to TRBJ2-7, with D tentatively TRBD2 (6 bases). Trimming shortened V by 11 bases and J by 3 bases, and 38 bases separated the two germline ends. Looked up from germline, CDR1 is SGHVS and CDR2 is FQNEAQ. The CDR3 spans 20 residues. The CDR3 region is CAPPGGNRLLFSLDDYEQYF. In DNA, the CDR3 is TGTGCCCCCCCCGGGGGAAACCGCCTCTTATTTTCCTTGGACGACTACGAGCAGTACTTC.

The chain links TRBV4-3 to TRBJ1-2; 7 bases are shared with TRBD1. With V trimmed by 1 base and J by 4 bases, 6 bases remained unmatched. There are 15 residues in the CDR3. Germline CDR1 and CDR2: LGHNA and YSLEER. CDR3 coding DNA: TGCGCCAGCAGCCAAGGACAGGGAGGTTTCTATGGCTACACCTTC. Protein product: CASSQGQGGFYGYTF.

V and J are TRBV19 and TRBJ1-5; D unresolved. The CDR3 is made up of 14 amino acids. Trimming shortened V by 7 bases and J by 5 bases, and 15 bases separated the two germline ends. Per the germline V gene, CDR1 is LNHDA and CDR2 is SQIVND (reference sequence). The CDR3 DNA reads as TGTGCCAGTACCCCCTCTCTTGCGTATCAGCCCCAGCATTTT. Protein sequence: CASTPSLAYQPQHF.

This clone has just a few counts. The gene calls are TRBV2 and TRBJ1-5; TRBD1 aligns across 7 bases. The CDR3 covers 13 residues. Trimming removed 6 bases from V and 4 bases from J; junction bases left unmatched: 3. The germline CDR1 and CDR2 sequences are SNHLY and FYNNEI. Here the CDR3 reads CASRGDRNQPQHF. The CDR3 DNA sequence: TGTGCCAGCAGGGGGGACAGAAATCAGCCCCAGCATTTT.

The chain joins TRBV7-3 to TRBJ2-2, with 7 positions matching TRBD1. The CDR3 length is 14 residues. V shed 5 bases, J shed 6 bases, and the junction held 6 bases outside the gene matches. From germline, CDR1 is SGHTA and CDR2 FQGTGA. CDR3 residues: CASSPDRIPGELFF. The CDR3 DNA follows: TGTGCCAGCAGCCCGGACAGGATTCCCGGGGAGCTGTTTTTT.